Each of the 23 T cell receptor beta chains below was sequenced from the same sample in a study of T cell responses to AZD1222 COVID-19 vaccine (dated by TCRdb to the early 2020s). The time point label on this specimen signifies: baseline before first vaccination. The library was made by the immunoSEQ multiplex PCR assay. The source is immuneACCESS, and TCRdb retained only in-frame sequences with V and J called. Part of the clones is not carried over; for the studies checked, unresolved V genes explain less than half of this, and the remainder is unexplained. The sample includes more than 95,000 clones, with about nine tenths observed a single time. The ten largest clones take up 1.1% of the sample. The sample consisted of peripheral blood, taken on day 0 of AZD1222 vaccination. All receptors derive from an adult in good health.

The chain combines TRBV18 with TRBJ1-6, with D unresolved. Germline CDR1 reads KGHSH; CDR2 reads LQKENI. CDR3 length equals 15 residues. V was clipped by 6 bases and J by 3 bases, with 12 bases between them. CDR3 protein: CASSRDPDYNSPLHF. For the CDR3, the DNA is TGTGCCAGCTCCAGAGACCCTGACTATAATTCACCCCTCCACTTT.

The chain is built from TRBV7-3 and TRBJ2-7, with 7 bases fitting TRBD2. V shed 2 bases and J 3 bases; nucleotides not matched to a gene: 4. Germline CDR1 SGHTA, CDR2 FQGTGA. This CDR3 is built from 14 residues. CDR3 loop: CASSLGGSGYEQYF. The CDR3 DNA reads as TGTGCCAGCAGCTTAGGCGGGAGTGGCTACGAGCAGTACTTC.

This rearrangement joins TRBV7-9 to TRBJ1-2; possibly TRBD1 for D (5 bases). V lost 5 bases, J lost 0 bases, and 13 bases lay in between. The germline CDR1 and CDR2 sequences are SEHNR and FQNEAQ (reference sequence). This CDR3 comprises 15 residues. The CDR3 nucleotides read TGTGCCAGCAGCCACCAGGGCAGAGCTAACTATGGCTACACCTTC. This encodes CASSHQGRANYGYTF.

The DNA for the CDR3 is TGTGCCAGCAGCTTTTCCGGATACGAGCAGTACTTC. It translates to CASSFSGYEQYF. The rearrangement uses TRBV7-9 and TRBJ2-7, with no clear D. Trimming left V 3 bases short and J 4 bases short, with 7 bases between. This CDR3 comprises 12 residues. Per the germline V gene, CDR1 is SEHNR and CDR2 is FQNEAQ (reference sequence).

The CDR3 region is CASSLGRARYNEQFF. The CDR3 coding sequence is TGTGCCAGCAGCTTAGGGCGGGCCCGCTACAATGAGCAGTTCTTC. The chain joins TRBV7-6 to TRBJ2-1; the D gene is possibly TRBD2 (5 bases). V was trimmed by 1 base and J by 3 bases, leaving 10 bases between them. The CDR3 has 15 amino acids. Germline assignment: CDR1 SGHVS and CDR2 FNYEAQ.

The V and J genes are TRBV29-1 and TRBJ1-2; weak D call: TRBD1 (5 bases). The CDR3 covers 12 residues. With 3 bases removed from V and 8 bases from J, the gap between germline ends came to 13 bases. Germline V CDR1 and CDR2: SQVTM, ANQGSEA. CDR3 in DNA: TGCAGCGTTGATACGGGGGGGGACGGCTACACCTTC. Translated: CSVDTGGDGYTF.

This chain connects TRBV4-2 to TRBJ2-5; a possible D gene is TRBD2 (5 bases). There are 14 residues in the CDR3. Germline CDR1 is LGHNA and CDR2 is YNFKEQ. The V and J ends lost 0 bases and 2 bases respectively, with 7 bases between them. The CDR3 DNA reads TGTGCCAGCAGCCAAGATCGGGGACAAGAGACCCAGTACTTC. As protein: CASSQDRGQETQYF.

This sequence joins TRBV5-1 and TRBJ2-7; 11 positions match TRBD1. V lost 2 bases, J lost 6 bases, and 10 bases stayed unmatched. CDR3 length equals 16 residues. CDR1 SGHRS and CDR2 YFSETQ come from the germline V gene. The CDR3 region has the DNA TGCGCCAGCAGCTTCCAAGGGGGACAGGGGGTGTTCGAGCAGTACTTC. It yields the protein CASSFQGGQGVFEQYF.

The chain employs TRBV5-4 and TRBJ1-1; D remains ambiguous. Germline V gene sequence: CDR1 SGHNT, CDR2 YYREEE (reference sequence). V was trimmed by 2 bases and J by 5 bases, leaving 7 bases between them. CDR3 length equals 12 residues. Here the CDR3 reads CASSLRGTEAFF. As DNA, the CDR3 is TGTGCCAGCAGCTTACGAGGGACTGAAGCTTTCTTT.

The rearrangement joins TRBV19 to TRBJ2-7, with 12 bases matching TRBD2. CDR1 and CDR2 from the germline V gene are LNHDA and SQIVND (reference sequence). The CDR3 spans 16 residues. V gave up 5 bases and J gave up 6 bases; unmatched junction bases: 11. The chain's CDR3 is CASSREETSGSREQYF. In nucleotides, the CDR3 is TGTGCCAGTAGTCGAGAGGAGACTAGCGGGAGCCGCGAGCAGTACTTC. Complete variable domain (other parts from reference TRBV19 and TRBJ2-7): DGGITQSPKYLFRKEGQNVTLSCEQNLNHDAMYWYRQDPGQGLRLIYYSQIVNDFQKGDIAEGYSVSREKKESFPLTVTSAQKNPTAFYLCASSREETSGSREQYFGPGTRLTVT.

The V and J genes are TRBV9 and TRBJ2-1; 8 positions agree with TRBD2. Germline V lookup: CDR1 SGDLS, CDR2 YYNGEE. The CDR3 spans 16 residues. V shed 2 bases and J 2 bases; nucleotides not matched to a gene: 6. In nucleotides, the CDR3 is TGTGCCAGCAGCGTGGTTAGCGGGGCGGCCTACAATGAGCAGTTCTTC. It specifies CASSVVSGAAYNEQFF.

This clone was seen just once. The chain carries TRBV28 and TRBJ1-2, with D tentatively TRBD1 (5 bases). The CDR3 has 11 residues. The V gene's germline CDR1 is MDHEN and CDR2 SYDVKM. Between the trimmed V and J ends, which lost 3 bases and 8 bases, there was a span of 7 bases. CDR3 DNA: TGTGCCAGCAGTTTTCACAGGGGCTACACCTTC. Protein: CASSFHRGYTF.

The chain has TRBV7-9 and TRBJ2-6; D gene uncertain. The V end was cut by 5 bases, the J end by 1 base, with 12 bases between. The CDR3 spans 16 residues. Germline CDR1 and CDR2: SEHNR and FQNEAQ (reference sequence). The CDR3 region is CASSPYTASGANVLTF. CDR3 nucleotide sequence: TGTGCCAGCAGCCCTTACACGGCTTCTGGGGCCAACGTCCTGACTTTC.

J is TRBJ1-1 and V is TRBV5-1, with 9 bases lining up with TRBD1. V lost 0 bases, J lost 1 base, and 4 bases stayed unmatched. The CDR3 has 16 amino acids. Germline V CDR1 and CDR2: SGHRS, YFSETQ. In nucleotides, the CDR3 is TGCGCCAGCAGCTTGGGCCCGGGACAGGGGAACACTGAAGCTTTCTTT. Its translation is CASSLGPGQGNTEAFF.

The chain is built from TRBV4-1 and TRBJ2-7; D remains unclear. The CDR3 is made up of 16 amino acids. Per germline, CDR1 MGHRA and CDR2 YSYEKL. Trimming cost V 1 base and J 0 bases, with 13 bases left between them. The CDR3 DNA reads TGCGCCAGCAGCCAAGTCGGCGGATGGAGCTCCTACGAGCAGTACTTC. The encoded protein is CASSQVGGWSSYEQYF.

The chain combines TRBV14 with TRBJ2-1, with D uncertain. V lost 4 bases, J lost 3 bases, and 16 bases lay in between. CDR1 SGHDN and CDR2 FVKESK come from the germline V gene. This CDR3 comprises 16 residues. The CDR3 bases are TGTGCCAGCAGCCTTGGGCTCCTAACGCTCTACAATGAGCAGTTCTTC. It specifies CASSLGLLTLYNEQFF.

This sequence joins TRBV3-1 (or the pseudogene TRBV3-2) and TRBJ1-5; D unresolved. There are 13 residues in the CDR3. Trimming removed 1 base from V and 7 bases from J, with 8 bases in between. Germline CDR1 is LGHDT and CDR2 is YNNKEL (reference sequence). For the CDR3, the DNA is TGTGCCAGCAGCCAAGCTCTAAGGCAGCCCCAGCATTTT. Amino acid sequence: CASSQALRQPQHF.

This chain connects TRBV6-5 to TRBJ1-6; 7 nucleotides match TRBD1. Looked up from germline, CDR1 is MNHEY and CDR2 is SVGAGI. The CDR3 length is 13 residues. Trimming took 6 bases from V and 7 from J; bases not matched to a gene: 3. In nucleotides, the CDR3 is TGTGCCAGCAGATCAGGGGGGAATTCACCCCTCCACTTT. Translated: CASRSGGNSPLHF.

The rearrangement uses TRBV11-2 and TRBJ1-2; 10 nucleotides align to TRBD1. CDR1 and CDR2 (germline): SGHAT, FQNNGV. The CDR3 extends over 15 amino acids. The J segment lost 8 bases and the V segment lost 4 bases, leaving 10 bases of the junction unmatched. CDR3: CASSSQTGGAYGYTF. The CDR3 DNA reads TGTGCCAGCAGCTCACAGACAGGGGGCGCGTACGGCTACACCTTC.

This chain uses TRBV2 with TRBJ1-3, with 9 bases matching TRBD1. The CDR3 runs to 14 residues. Germline CDR1 and CDR2: SNHLY and FYNNEI. V dropped 4 bases and J dropped 3; count of bases not matched to a gene: 1. CDR3 region: CASSADRGGNTIYF. For the CDR3, the DNA is TGTGCCAGCAGTGCGGACAGGGGTGGAAACACCATATATTTT.

The chain carries TRBV6-5 and TRBJ1-2; unclear D gene. This CDR3 is built from 12 residues. Deletions cut 6 bases from V and 7 bases from J, with 12 bases between. CDR1 is MNHEY, CDR2 SVGAGI, per germline. CDR3 region: CASRFLSGGYTF. DNA for the CDR3: TGTGCCAGCAGATTCCTTTCCGGTGGCTACACCTTC.

This clone is a singleton in its sample. CDR3 region: CASSTGLAGQETQYF. CDR3 coding DNA: TGTGCCAGCAGCACGGGACTAGCGGGCCAAGAGACCCAGTACTTC. The rearrangement uses TRBV11-3 and TRBJ2-5, with TRBD2 matching 12 bases. Germline CDR1 is SGHNT and CDR2 is YENEEA. The junction had 2 bases not matched to a gene; V was cut back by 5 bases and J by 1 base. The CDR3 sequence is 15 residues long.

This clone was found once. The chain uses TRBV5-8 and TRBJ2-1, with 7 bases aligning to TRBD1. The J segment lost 10 bases and the V segment lost 5 bases, leaving 9 bases of the junction unmatched. This CDR3 comprises 13 residues. The germline V gene encodes CDR1 SGHTS and CDR2 YDEGEE. CDR3 region: CASRRSDRVEQFF. In nucleotides, the CDR3 is TGTGCCAGCAGGAGAAGCGACAGGGTCGAGCAGTTCTTC.